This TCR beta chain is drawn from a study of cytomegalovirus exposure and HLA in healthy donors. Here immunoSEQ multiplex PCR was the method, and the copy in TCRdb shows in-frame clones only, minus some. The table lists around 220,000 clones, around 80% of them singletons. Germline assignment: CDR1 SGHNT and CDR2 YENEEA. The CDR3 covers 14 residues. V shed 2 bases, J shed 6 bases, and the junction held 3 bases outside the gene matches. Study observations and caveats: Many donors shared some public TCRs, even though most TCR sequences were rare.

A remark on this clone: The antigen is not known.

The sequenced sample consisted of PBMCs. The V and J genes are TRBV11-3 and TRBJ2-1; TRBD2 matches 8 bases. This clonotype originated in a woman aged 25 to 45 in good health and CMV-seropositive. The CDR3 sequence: CASSLLAGSNEQFF. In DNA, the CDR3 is TGTGCCAGCAGCTTACTAGCGGGTTCCAATGAGCAGTTCTTC.